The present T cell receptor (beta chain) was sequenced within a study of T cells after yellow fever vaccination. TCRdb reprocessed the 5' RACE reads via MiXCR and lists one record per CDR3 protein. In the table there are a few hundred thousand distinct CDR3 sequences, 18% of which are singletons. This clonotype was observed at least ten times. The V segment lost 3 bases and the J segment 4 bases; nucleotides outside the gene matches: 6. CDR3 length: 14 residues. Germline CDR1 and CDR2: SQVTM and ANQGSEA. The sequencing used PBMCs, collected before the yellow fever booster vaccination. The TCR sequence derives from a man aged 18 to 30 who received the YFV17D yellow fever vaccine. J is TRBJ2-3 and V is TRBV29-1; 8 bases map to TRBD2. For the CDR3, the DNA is TGCAGCGTTGAGTCGCGGGGGGTAGCAGATACGCAGTATTTT. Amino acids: CSVESRGVADTQYF.